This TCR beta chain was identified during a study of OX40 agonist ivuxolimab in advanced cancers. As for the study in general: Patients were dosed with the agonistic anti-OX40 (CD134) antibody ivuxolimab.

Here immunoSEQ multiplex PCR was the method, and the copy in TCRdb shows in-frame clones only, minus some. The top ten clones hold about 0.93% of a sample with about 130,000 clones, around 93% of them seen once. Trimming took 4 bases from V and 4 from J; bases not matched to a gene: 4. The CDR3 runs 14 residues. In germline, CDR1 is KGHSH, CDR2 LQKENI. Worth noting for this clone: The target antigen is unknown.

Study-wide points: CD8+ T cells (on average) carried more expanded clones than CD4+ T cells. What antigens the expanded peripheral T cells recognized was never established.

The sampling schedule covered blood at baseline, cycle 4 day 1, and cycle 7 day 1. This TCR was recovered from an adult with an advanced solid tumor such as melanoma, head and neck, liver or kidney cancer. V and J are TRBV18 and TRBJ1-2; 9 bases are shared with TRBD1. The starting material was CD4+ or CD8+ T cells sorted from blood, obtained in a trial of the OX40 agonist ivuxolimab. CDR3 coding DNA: TGTGCCAGCTCACGGACAGGGGAAGGCTATGGCTACACCTTC. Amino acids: CASSRTGEGYGYTF.